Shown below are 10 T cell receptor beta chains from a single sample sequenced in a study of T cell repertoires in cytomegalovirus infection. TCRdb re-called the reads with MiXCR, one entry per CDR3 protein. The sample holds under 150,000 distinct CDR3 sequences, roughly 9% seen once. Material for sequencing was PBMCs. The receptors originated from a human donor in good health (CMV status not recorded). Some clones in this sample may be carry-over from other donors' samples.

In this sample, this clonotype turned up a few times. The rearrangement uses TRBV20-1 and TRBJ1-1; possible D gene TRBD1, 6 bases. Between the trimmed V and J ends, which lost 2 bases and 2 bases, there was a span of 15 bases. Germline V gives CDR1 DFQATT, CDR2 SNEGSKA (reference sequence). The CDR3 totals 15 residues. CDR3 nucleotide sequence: TGCAGTGCTAGAAACCCCGGACAGACTAACACTGAAGCTTTCTTT. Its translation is CSARNPGQTNTEAFF.

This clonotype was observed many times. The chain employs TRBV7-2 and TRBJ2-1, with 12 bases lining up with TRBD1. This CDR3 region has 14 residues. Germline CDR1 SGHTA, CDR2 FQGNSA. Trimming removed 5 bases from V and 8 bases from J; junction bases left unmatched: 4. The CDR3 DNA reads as TGTGCCAGCAGCATGGGACAGGGGGCGGATGAGCAGTTCTTC. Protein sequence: CASSMGQGADEQFF.

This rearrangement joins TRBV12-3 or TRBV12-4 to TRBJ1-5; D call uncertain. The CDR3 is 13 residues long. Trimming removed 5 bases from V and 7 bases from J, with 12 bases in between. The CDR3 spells CASSVQVNQPQHF. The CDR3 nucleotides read TGTGCCAGCAGTGTACAAGTAAACCAGCCCCAGCATTTT.

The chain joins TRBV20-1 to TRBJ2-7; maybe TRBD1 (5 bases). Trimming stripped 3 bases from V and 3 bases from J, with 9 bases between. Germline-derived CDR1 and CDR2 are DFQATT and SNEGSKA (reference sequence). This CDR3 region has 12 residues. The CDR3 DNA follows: TGCAGTGCTAGCCCAGACAGCTACGAGCAGTACTTC. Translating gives CSASPDSYEQYF.

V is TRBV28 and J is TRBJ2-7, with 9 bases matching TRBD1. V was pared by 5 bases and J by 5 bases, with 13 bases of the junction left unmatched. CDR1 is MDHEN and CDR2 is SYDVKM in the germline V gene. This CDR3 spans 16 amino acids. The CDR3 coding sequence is TGTGCCAGCAGTGGGGACAGGGAAAGGACTTTCCACGAGCAGTACTTC. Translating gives CASSGDRERTFHEQYF.

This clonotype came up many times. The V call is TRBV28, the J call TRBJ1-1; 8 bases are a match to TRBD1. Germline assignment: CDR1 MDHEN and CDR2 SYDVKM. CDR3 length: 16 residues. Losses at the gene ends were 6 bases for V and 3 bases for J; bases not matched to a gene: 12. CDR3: CASRSGGQAEHTEAFF. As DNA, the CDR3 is TGTGCCAGCAGATCAGGGGGACAGGCCGAACACACTGAAGCTTTCTTT. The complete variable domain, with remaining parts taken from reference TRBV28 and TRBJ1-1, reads DVKVTQSSRYLVKRTGEKVFLECVQDMDHENMFWYRQDPGLGLRLIYFSYDVKMKEKGDIPEGYSVSREKKERFSLILESASTNQTSMYLCASRSGGQAEHTEAFFGQGTRLTVV.

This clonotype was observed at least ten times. CDR3 loop: CASRPPAAPNTGELFF. The CDR3 DNA sequence: TGTGCCAGCAGGCCCCCCGCGGCCCCGAACACCGGGGAGCTGTTTTTT. V and J are TRBV7-2 and TRBJ2-2; no clear D. V was cut by 6 bases and J by 0 bases, with 14 bases left in between. The germline V gene has CDR1 SGHTA and CDR2 FQGNSA. The CDR3 is made up of 16 amino acids.

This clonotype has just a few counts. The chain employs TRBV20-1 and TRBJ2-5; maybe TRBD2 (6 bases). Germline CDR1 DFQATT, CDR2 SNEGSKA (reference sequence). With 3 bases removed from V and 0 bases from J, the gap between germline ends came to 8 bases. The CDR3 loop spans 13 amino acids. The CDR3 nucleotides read TGCAGTGCTAGGGGGGGTAACCAAGAGACCCAGTACTTC. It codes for CSARGGNQETQYF.

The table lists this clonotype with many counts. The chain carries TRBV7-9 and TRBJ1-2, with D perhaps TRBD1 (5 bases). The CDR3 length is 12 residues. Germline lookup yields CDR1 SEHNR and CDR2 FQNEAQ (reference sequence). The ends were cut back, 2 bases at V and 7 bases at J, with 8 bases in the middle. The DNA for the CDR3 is TGTGCCAGCAGCTTACGGGGGACTGGCTACACCTTC. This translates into CASSLRGTGYTF. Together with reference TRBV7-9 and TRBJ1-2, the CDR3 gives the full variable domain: DTGVSQNPRHKITKRGQNVTFRCDPISEHNRLYWYRQTLGQGPEFLTYFQNEAQLEKSRLLSDRFSAERPKGSFSTLEIQRTEQGDSAMYLCASSLRGTGYTFGSGTRLTVV.

CDR3 nucleotide sequence: TGTGCCAGCACCGGGGGGGGAGGGGGGGGAGATACGCAGTATTTT. This sequence encodes CASTGGGGGGDTQYF. The gene calls are TRBV2 and TRBJ2-3; 8 nucleotides agree with TRBD2. J gave up 5 bases and V 7 bases, and 11 bases lay outside the gene matches. In germline, CDR1 is SNHLY, CDR2 FYNNEI. CDR3 length: 15 amino acids.